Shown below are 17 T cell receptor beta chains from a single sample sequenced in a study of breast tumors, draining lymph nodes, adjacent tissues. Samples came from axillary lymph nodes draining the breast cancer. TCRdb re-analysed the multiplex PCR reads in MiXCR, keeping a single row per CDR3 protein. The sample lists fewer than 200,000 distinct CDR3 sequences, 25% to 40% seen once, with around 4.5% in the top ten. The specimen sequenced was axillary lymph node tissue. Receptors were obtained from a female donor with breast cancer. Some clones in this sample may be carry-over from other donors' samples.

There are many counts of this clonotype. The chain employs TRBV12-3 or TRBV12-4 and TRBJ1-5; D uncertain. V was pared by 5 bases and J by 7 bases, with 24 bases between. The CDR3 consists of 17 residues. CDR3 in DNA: TGTGCCAGCAGTCCGCGCTCCTCTAGGACCCGTGTGCAGCCCCAGCATTTT. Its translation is CASSPRSSRTRVQPQHF.

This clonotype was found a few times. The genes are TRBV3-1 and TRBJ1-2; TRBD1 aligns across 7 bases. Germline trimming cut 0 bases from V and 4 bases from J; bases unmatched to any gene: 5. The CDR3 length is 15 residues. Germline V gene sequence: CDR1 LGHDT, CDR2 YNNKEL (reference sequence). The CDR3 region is CASSQDGTAFYGYTF. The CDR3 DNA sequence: TGTGCCAGCAGCCAAGACGGGACAGCGTTCTATGGCTACACCTTC.

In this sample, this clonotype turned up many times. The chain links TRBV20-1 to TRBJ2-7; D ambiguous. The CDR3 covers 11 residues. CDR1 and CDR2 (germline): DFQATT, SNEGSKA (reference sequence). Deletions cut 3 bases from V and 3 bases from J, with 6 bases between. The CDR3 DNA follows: TGCAGTGCTAGCCCGGGCTACGAGCAGTACTTC. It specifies CSASPGYEQYF.

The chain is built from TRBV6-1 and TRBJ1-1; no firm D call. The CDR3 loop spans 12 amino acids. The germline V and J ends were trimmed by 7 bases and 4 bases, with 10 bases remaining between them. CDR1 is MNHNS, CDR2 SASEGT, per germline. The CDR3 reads CASKGAVTEAFF. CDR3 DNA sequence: TGTGCCAGCAAGGGAGCGGTCACTGAAGCTTTCTTT.

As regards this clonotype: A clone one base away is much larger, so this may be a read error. CDR3 DNA sequence: TGTGCCAGCAGCCCCACGTGGGTCCTAGGGGGATTGCGCCCAGATACGCAGTATTTT. Its protein product is CASSPTWVLGGLRPDTQYF. The V gene is TRBV7-9, the J gene TRBJ2-3; a weak D match, TRBD1 (6 bases). V gave up 5 bases and J gave up 4 bases, with 28 bases separating them. The CDR3 covers 19 residues. CDR1 is SEHNR, CDR2 FQNEAQ, per germline (reference sequence).

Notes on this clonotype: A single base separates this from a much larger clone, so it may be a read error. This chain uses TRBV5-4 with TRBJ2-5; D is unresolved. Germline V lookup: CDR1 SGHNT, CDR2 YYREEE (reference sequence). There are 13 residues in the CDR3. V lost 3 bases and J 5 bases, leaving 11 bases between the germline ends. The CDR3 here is CASSSIGAETQYF. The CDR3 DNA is TGTGCCAGCAGCTCAATAGGCGCGGAGACCCAGTACTTC.

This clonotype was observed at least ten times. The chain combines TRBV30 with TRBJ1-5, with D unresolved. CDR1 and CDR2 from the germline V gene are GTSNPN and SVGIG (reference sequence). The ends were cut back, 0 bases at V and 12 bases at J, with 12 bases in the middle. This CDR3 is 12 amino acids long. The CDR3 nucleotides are TGTGCCTGGAGTGTAGGCCGGCAGATCCAGCATTTT. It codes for CAWSVGRQIQHF.

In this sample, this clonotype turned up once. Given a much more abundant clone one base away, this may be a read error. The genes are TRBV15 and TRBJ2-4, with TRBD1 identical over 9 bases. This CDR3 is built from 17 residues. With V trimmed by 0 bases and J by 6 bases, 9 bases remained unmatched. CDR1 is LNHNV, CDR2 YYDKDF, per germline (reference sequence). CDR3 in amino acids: CATSRDWDRVGTNIQYF. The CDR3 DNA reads TGTGCCACCAGCAGAGATTGGGACAGGGTTGGCACAAACATTCAGTACTTC.

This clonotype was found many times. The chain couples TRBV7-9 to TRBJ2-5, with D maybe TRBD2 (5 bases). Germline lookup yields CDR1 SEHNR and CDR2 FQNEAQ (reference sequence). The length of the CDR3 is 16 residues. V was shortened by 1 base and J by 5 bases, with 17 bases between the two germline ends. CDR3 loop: CASSLVTWEWMETQYF. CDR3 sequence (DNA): TGTGCCAGCAGCTTAGTGACTTGGGAGTGGATGGAGACCCAGTACTTC.

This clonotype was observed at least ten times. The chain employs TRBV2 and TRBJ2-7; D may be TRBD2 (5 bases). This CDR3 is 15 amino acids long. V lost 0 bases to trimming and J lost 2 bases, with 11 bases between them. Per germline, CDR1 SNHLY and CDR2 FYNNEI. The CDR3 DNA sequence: TGTGCCAGCAGTGAAGCGGGGAGAAGAACCTACGAGCAGTACTTC. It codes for CASSEAGRRTYEQYF.

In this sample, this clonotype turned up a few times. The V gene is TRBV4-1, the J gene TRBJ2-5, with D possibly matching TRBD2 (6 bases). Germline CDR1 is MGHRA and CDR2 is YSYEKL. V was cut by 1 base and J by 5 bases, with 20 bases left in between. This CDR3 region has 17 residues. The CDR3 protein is CASSQAVAQGGGETQYF. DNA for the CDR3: TGCGCCAGCAGCCAAGCAGTGGCTCAAGGTGGGGGGGAGACCCAGTACTTC.

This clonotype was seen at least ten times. CDR3 sequence: CASSENLRGAGHF. CDR3 in DNA: TGTGCCAGCAGTGAAAACCTACGAGGGGCTGGGCATTTT. V is TRBV2 and J is TRBJ1-5; a weak D match, TRBD1 (5 bases). The CDR3 has 13 residues. V lost 2 bases and J lost 15, with 17 bases in between. CDR1 is SNHLY, CDR2 FYNNEI, per germline.

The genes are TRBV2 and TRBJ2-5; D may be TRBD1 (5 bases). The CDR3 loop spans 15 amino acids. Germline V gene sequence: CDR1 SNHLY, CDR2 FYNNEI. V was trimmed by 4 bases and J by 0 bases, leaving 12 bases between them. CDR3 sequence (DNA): TGTGCCAGCAGTGGTTGGGGCAGGTACCAAGAGACCCAGTACTTC. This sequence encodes CASSGWGRYQETQYF.

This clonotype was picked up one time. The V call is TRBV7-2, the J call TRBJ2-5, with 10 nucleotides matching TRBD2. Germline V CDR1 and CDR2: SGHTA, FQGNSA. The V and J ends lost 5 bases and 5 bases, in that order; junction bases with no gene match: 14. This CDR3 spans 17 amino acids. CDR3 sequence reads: CASSQDSSGRAGETQYF. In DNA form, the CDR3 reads TGTGCCAGCAGCCAAGATTCCAGCGGGAGGGCCGGGGAGACCCAGTACTTC.

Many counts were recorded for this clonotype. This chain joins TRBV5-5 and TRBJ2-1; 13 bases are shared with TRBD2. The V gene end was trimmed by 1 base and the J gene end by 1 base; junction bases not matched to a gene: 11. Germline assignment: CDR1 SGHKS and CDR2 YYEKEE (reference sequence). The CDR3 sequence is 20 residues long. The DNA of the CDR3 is TGTGCCAGCAGCTTGTGGCGGACTAGCGGGAGTGGAGTGTCCTACAATGAGCAGTTCTTC. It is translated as CASSLWRTSGSGVSYNEQFF.

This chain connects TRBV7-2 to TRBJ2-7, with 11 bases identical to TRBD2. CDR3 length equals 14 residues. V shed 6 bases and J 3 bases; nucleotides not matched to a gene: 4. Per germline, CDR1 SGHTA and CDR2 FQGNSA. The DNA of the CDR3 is TGTGCCAGCAGGGCTAGCGGGGGGAGCTACGAGCAGTACTTC. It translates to CASRASGGSYEQYF.

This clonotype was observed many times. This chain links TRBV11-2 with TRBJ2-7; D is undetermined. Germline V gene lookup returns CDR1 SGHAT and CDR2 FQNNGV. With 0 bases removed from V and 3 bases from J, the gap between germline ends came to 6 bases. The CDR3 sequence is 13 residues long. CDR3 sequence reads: CASSLEPDYEQYF. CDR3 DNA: TGTGCCAGCAGCTTAGAACCAGACTACGAGCAGTACTTC. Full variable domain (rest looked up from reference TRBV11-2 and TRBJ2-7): EAGVAQSPRYKIIEKRQSVAFWCNPISGHATLYWYQQILGQGPKLLIQFQNNGVVDDSQLPKDRFSAERLKGVDSTLKIQPAKLEDSAVYLCASSLEPDYEQYFGPGTRLTVT.